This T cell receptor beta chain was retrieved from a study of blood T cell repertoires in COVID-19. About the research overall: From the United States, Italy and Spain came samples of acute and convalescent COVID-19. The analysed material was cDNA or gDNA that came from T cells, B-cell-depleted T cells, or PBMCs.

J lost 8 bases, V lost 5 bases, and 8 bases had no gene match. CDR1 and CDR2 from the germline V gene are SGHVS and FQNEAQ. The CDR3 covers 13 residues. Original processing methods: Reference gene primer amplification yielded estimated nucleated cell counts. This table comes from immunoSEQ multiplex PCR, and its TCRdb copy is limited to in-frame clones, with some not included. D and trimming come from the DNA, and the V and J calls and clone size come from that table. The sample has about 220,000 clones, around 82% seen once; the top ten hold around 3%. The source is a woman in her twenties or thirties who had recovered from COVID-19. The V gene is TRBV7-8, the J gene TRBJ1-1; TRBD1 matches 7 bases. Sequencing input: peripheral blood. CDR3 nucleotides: TGTGCCAGCAGCCTCCTCCCAGGGGGGGAAGCTTTCTTT. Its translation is CASSLLPGGEAFF.